This T cell receptor beta chain was found in a study of identifying expanded T cells in peripheral blood. Clones were read by immunoSEQ multiplex PCR, and TCRdb kept only the in-frame ones, dropping some. This sample has about 100,000 clones, with about 87% found just once. The ends were cut back, 4 bases at V and 1 base at J, with 15 bases in the middle. This CDR3 has 16 amino acids. Per the germline V gene, CDR1 is LNHDA and CDR2 is SQIVND (reference sequence). Specimen: blood. The chain is built from TRBV19 and TRBJ2-3; D is possibly TRBD2 (6 bases). The source of this sequence is a person aged 18 to 75 in good health. CDR3 in DNA: TGTGCCAGTAGTACCTGGACTACGGGGGGCACAGATACGCAGTATTTT. It codes for CASSTWTTGGTDTQYF.